This T cell receptor beta chain is from a study of blood T cells in healthy people across ages. Notes on the study in general: Versus aged donors, long-lived donors had higher diversity and more naive CD4+ cells.

As for this clonotype: The target antigen is unknown. A read error may produce the germline difference seen at one junction end.

A J-beta primer mix and a sample-barcoded 5' primer were used in a second PCR of about 7 to 12 cycles. TCRdb independently ran MiXCR on the 5' RACE reads; one entry per CDR3 protein. The sample has about 1.8 million distinct CDR3 sequences; around 48% are singletons. Germline V gene data show CDR1 as MNHEY and CDR2 as SVGEGT. The CDR3 loop spans 15 amino acids. The sample consisted of blood. The TCR was taken from a middle-aged woman in good health. The V and J genes are TRBV6-2 or TRBV6-3 and TRBJ2-5; D is uncertain. The CDR3 sequence: CVSSAIRRIHFFRYF. The CDR3 bases are TGTGTCAGCAGTGCGATTAGGAGAATCCACTTCTTTCGGTACTTC.